This T cell receptor (beta chain) was obtained from a study of cytomegalovirus exposure and HLA in healthy donors. Study observations and caveats: A later analysis showed HLA-associated TCR beta chains outstripping equally common others in clonal expansion.

V lost 4 bases and J lost 8; bases outside the gene matches: 11. The germline V gene encodes CDR1 SGHKS and CDR2 YYEKEE (reference sequence). There are 16 residues in the CDR3. Primers for the PCR totalled 60 Vbeta and 13 Jbeta. Here immunoSEQ multiplex PCR was the method, and the copy in TCRdb shows in-frame clones only, minus some. The profile shows more than 95,000 clones, 15% to 20% of them singletons. About this clone: Its matching antigen is unknown.

This TCR derives from a female donor in good health and CMV-seropositive. The rearrangement links TRBV5-5 to TRBJ2-1, with 11 bases identical to TRBD2. The source material was PBMCs. This chain's CDR3 is CASSTYSGGAGDEQFF. In DNA, the CDR3 is TGTGCCAGCAGCACTTATAGCGGGGGGGCGGGGGATGAGCAGTTCTTC. Full variable domain (missing parts from reference TRBV5-5 and TRBJ2-1): DAGVTQSPTHLIKTRGQQVTLRCSPISGHKSVSWYQQVLGQGPQFIFQYYEKEERGRGNFPDRFSARQFPNYSSELNVNALLLGDSALYLCASSTYSGGAGDEQFFGPGTRLTVL.